This is a list of T cell receptor beta chains from one sample in a study of human T cells and chemical hapten exposure. One entry per CDR3 protein, called by TCRdb with MiXCR from the RACE reads. The sample holds under 150,000 distinct CDR3 sequences, 9.5% to 13% seen once. This specimen was whole blood, taken in connection with sensitization to the hapten diphenylcyclopropenone (DPC). Receptors were obtained from a woman aged 50 to 60 with alopecia areata. Some clones in this sample may be carry-over from other donors' samples. Both conserved end residues are part of each CDR3. D genes are given only for firm matches. Rows give clone size only sometimes, using once, few, many, or a class for an expanded clone.

j_call | v_call | clone_size | d_call | cdr3_length | cdr3_nt | cdr3_aa
TRBJ2-1 | TRBV3-1 | few | . | 14 | TGTGCCAGCAGCCGTCGGGGCTCTGACAATGAGCAGTTCTTC | CASSRRGSDNEQFF
TRBJ1-2 | TRBV4-3 | many | . | 14 | TGCGCCAGCAGCCAAGCTACAGGGAACTATGGCTACACCTTC | CASSQATGNYGYTF
TRBJ2-1 | TRBV5-1 | many | . | 15 | TGCGCCAGCAGCTTGGCCCCGAGCTCCTACAATGAGCAGTTCTTC | CASSLAPSSYNEQFF
TRBJ2-7 | TRBV6-5 | many | . | 14 | TGTGCCAGCAGTTTATCGACGGGACCCTACGAGCAGTACTTC | CASSLSTGPYEQYF
TRBJ2-2 | TRBV25-1 | . | . | 16 | TGTGCCAGCAGTCCCAACGGGGGCCCTAGGACCGGGGAGCTGTTTTTT | CASSPNGGPRTGELFF
TRBJ2-3 | TRBV7-2 | few | . | 13 | TGTGCCAGCAGCTTCCCGGGGCCAGATACGCAGTATTTT | CASSFPGPDTQYF
TRBJ1-1 | TRBV5-1 | few | TRBD1 | 15 | TGCGCCAGCAGCTTGGCCGGGACAGGGGACACTGAAGCTTTCTTT | CASSLAGTGDTEAFF
TRBJ2-3 | TRBV3-1 | few | . | 17 | TGTGCCAGCAGCCAATTGACGGCCCGGCGCCGCACAGATACGCAGTATTTT | CASSQLTARRRTDTQYF
TRBJ2-7 | TRBV15 | many | . | 11 | TGTGCCACCAGCAAACAGGGCGAAGCCTACTTC | CATSKQGEAYF
TRBJ1-1 | TRBV7-2 | few | . | 14 | TGTGCCAGCAGCTTAGGGTCAAGGCCCACTGAAGCTTTCTTT | CASSLGSRPTEAFF
TRBJ2-1 | TRBV27 | many | TRBD2 | 15 | TGTGCCAGCAGTTTAGTTGCGGGAGTGGTCAATGAGCAGTTCTTC | CASSLVAGVVNEQFF
TRBJ1-3 | TRBV4-1 | . | . | 16 | TGCGCCAGCAGCCCTGCGGTACAGATCTCTGGAAACACCATATATTTT | CASSPAVQISGNTIYF
TRBJ1-5 | TRBV19 | . | . | 16 | TGTGCCAGTTCCCATAGGGGCAGGCAGCGTTCTCAGCCCCAGCATTTT | CASSHRGRQRSQPQHF
TRBJ2-3 | TRBV20-1 | many | . | 13 | TGCAGTGCTCCCGGAGGCGGCACAGATACGCAGTATTTT | CSAPGGGTDTQYF
TRBJ1-5 | TRBV6-2/TRBV6-3 | . | . | 17 | TGTGCCAGCAGTATACACCCGCAGGGGACGGGCAATCAGCCCCAGCATTTT | CASSIHPQGTGNQPQHF
TRBJ2-5 | TRBV10-3 | few | TRBD2 | 15 | TGTGCCATCAGTGAGCAAGCGGGGGCCCAAGAGACCCAGTACTTC | CAISEQAGAQETQYF
TRBJ2-7 | TRBV5-5 | many | . | 14 | TGTGCCAGCAGCTTGAGGCAGGTAGATTACGAGCAGTACTTC | CASSLRQVDYEQYF
TRBJ1-1 | TRBV7-6 | few | . | 17 | TGTGCCAGCAGCTTAGGGCACGGGGGCCCGGTAAACACTGAAGCTTTCTTT | CASSLGHGGPVNTEAFF
TRBJ2-3 | TRBV6-5 | many | . | 11 | TGTGCCAGCAGTGACCGTAATACGCAGTATTTT | CASSDRNTQYF
TRBJ1-6 | TRBV4-3 | . | . | 13 | TGCGCCAGCAGCCAAGTTGGAGCTTCACCCCTCCACTTT | CASSQVGASPLHF
TRBJ2-7 | TRBV6-1 | many | . | 13 | TGTGCCAGCAGGAAGGGTCTCTCCTACGAGCAGTACTTC | CASRKGLSYEQYF
TRBJ2-1 | TRBV7-6 | many | . | 14 | TGTGCCAGCAGCCTTCCGGGACTGTACAATGAGCAGTTCTTC | CASSLPGLYNEQFF
TRBJ1-1 | TRBV29-1 | many | . | 10 | TGCAGCGTTGAATACGTTGAAGCTTTCTTT | CSVEYVEAFF
TRBJ1-1 | TRBV7-6 | many | TRBD1 | 16 | TGTGCCAGCAGCCTAAACAGGGGACTCATGAACACTGAAGCTTTCTTT | CASSLNRGLMNTEAFF
TRBJ2-1 | TRBV2 | many | TRBD2 | 17 | TGTGCCAGCAGTGATCCCCTCAGCGGGGCATCCTACAATGAGCAGTTCTTC | CASSDPLSGASYNEQFF
TRBJ2-3 | TRBV15 | few | . | 15 | TGTGCCACCAGCAGAGGCGAAGGAGGAAGAGATACGCAGTATTTT | CATSRGEGGRDTQYF
TRBJ1-2 | TRBV6-1 | . | . | 18 | TGTGCCAGCAGGTCCATCGGGGCAGGGCCACAAGCTAACTATGGCTACACCTTC | CASRSIGAGPQANYGYTF
TRBJ2-7 | TRBV3-1 | . | TRBD2 | 17 | TGTGCCAGCAGCCAAGTTCGAGCGGGGGGGTATACCTACGAGCAGTACTTC | CASSQVRAGGYTYEQYF
TRBJ1-1 | TRBV12-2 | . | . | 15 | TGTGCAAGTCGCTTAGCCCGAGCCTTGAACACTGAAGCTTTCTTT | CASRLARALNTEAFF
TRBJ1-5 | TRBV5-1 | few | . | 14 | TGCGCCAGCAGCGTCGGTCCGGGACCCCAGCCCCAGCATTTT | CASSVGPGPQPQHF
TRBJ1-1 | TRBV12-3/TRBV12-4 | few | TRBD1 | 14 | TGTGCCAGCAGCCCTGGACAGGCCACCACTGAAGCTTTCTTT | CASSPGQATTEAFF
TRBJ2-5 | TRBV7-6 | many | TRBD1 | 17 | TGTGCCAGCAGCTCAAACCCCCCCAGGGGGAACCAAGAGACCCAGTACTTC | CASSSNPPRGNQETQYF
TRBJ1-1 | TRBV7-6 | . | . | 14 | TGTGCCAGCAGCTTAGGGGCCGTAGGCACTGAAGCTTTCTTT | CASSLGAVGTEAFF
TRBJ1-2 | TRBV11-2 | . | . | 14 | TGTGCCAGCAGCGTTGGTTTACAGGATTATGGCTACACCTTC | CASSVGLQDYGYTF
TRBJ1-6 | TRBV5-8 | many | . | 13 | TGTGCCAGCAGCTTAGTTCTAATTTCACCCCTCCACTTT | CASSLVLISPLHF
TRBJ1-5 | TRBV12-3/TRBV12-4 | few | TRBD1 | 15 | TGTGCCAGCAGCACTAACAGGGGGCGCACTCAGCCCCAGCATTTT | CASSTNRGRTQPQHF
TRBJ1-5 | TRBV18 | many | . | 14 | TGTGCCAGCTCACCAAGGGAAGGGAACCAGCCCCAGCATTTT | CASSPREGNQPQHF
TRBJ2-2 | TRBV5-1 | many | . | 14 | TGCGCCAGTACGACAGGAGTGAACACCGGGGAGCTGTTTTTT | CASTTGVNTGELFF
TRBJ1-5 | TRBV12-3/TRBV12-4 | . | . | 18 | TGTGCCAGCAGTTTAATTATGGGCCGTCAGGGCGGCAATCAGCCCCAGCATTTT | CASSLIMGRQGGNQPQHF
TRBJ2-4 | TRBV18 | many | . | 13 | TGTGCCAGCTCACCGTACAGGGAGGACATTCAGTACTTC | CASSPYREDIQYF
TRBJ2-1 | TRBV10-3 | many | TRBD2 | 16 | TGTGCCATCAGTTTTGGACTAGCGGGAGGAGAGGATGAGCAGTTCTTC | CAISFGLAGGEDEQFF
TRBJ2-3 | TRBV28 | . | TRBD2 | 15 | TGTGCCAGCAGTTCGTTAGCGGGAGCAGCAGATACGCAGTATTTT | CASSSLAGAADTQYF
TRBJ1-5 | TRBV6-2/TRBV6-3 | many | TRBD1 | 14 | TGTGCCAGCAGTCCTCAGGGGGCAGCTCAGCCCCAGCATTTT | CASSPQGAAQPQHF
TRBJ2-1 | TRBV6-4 | few | . | 12 | TGTGCCAGCAGTGACGCAGGTAACGAGCAGTTCTTC | CASSDAGNEQFF
TRBJ2-5 | TRBV24-1 | few | TRBD1 | 16 | TGTGCCACCAGTGATATCGGGACAGGGGGCGCAGAGACCCAGTACTTC | CATSDIGTGGAETQYF
TRBJ2-7 | TRBV18 | . | . | 13 | TGTGCCAGCTCACCACCGGACAGCCTACGCGAGTACTTC | CASSPPDSLREYF
TRBJ1-5 | TRBV18 | many | . | 14 | TGTGCCAGCTCACCAAGGACAGAGGATCAGCCCCAGCATTTT | CASSPRTEDQPQHF
TRBJ2-1 | TRBV28 | . | TRBD2 | 9 | TGTGCCAGAGCGGGGGTCTCGTTCTTC | CARAGVSFF
TRBJ1-1 | TRBV5-1 | many | . | 14 | TGCGCCAGCAGCTTGGAAGGACGCGACACTGAAGCTTTCTTT | CASSLEGRDTEAFF
TRBJ1-5 | TRBV4-1 | . | . | 15 | TGCGCCAGCAGCCAAGGACGGGATCCCAATCAGCCCCAGCATTTT | CASSQGRDPNQPQHF
TRBJ2-3 | TRBV5-1 | few | TRBD1 | 15 | TGCGCCAGCAGCAGGCCGACAGGGACCACAGATACGCAGTATTTT | CASSRPTGTTDTQYF
TRBJ2-3 | TRBV20-1 | . | . | 11 | TGCAGTGCTAACGTTGTCGATACGCAGTATTTT | CSANVVDTQYF
TRBJ2-1 | TRBV29-1 | many | TRBD2 | 17 | TGCAGCGTTGACGGGTCTAGCGGGAGCAGCTCCTACAATGAGCAGTTCTTC | CSVDGSSGSSSYNEQFF
TRBJ2-7 | TRBV5-1 | . | . | 17 | TGCGCCAGCAGCTTAACTAGGACGCCGGATTCTTTATACGAGCAGTACTTC | CASSLTRTPDSLYEQYF
TRBJ2-1 | TRBV10-3 | . | . | 12 | TGTGCCATCAGTGAATCGGTTAGTGAGCAGTTCTTC | CAISESVSEQFF
TRBJ2-2 | TRBV7-2 | many | TRBD1 | 18 | TGTGCCAGCAGCCTCCGACAGGGGCTTACACTTAACACCGGGGAGCTGTTTTTT | CASSLRQGLTLNTGELFF
TRBJ1-5 | TRBV20-1 | few | . | 14 | TGCAGTGCTAGGAGGGGGGATAGCAATCAGCCCCAGCATTTT | CSARRGDSNQPQHF
TRBJ1-5 | TRBV7-9 | . | TRBD1 | 17 | TGTGCCAGCAGCTTATCCGGACAGGGGGCGACCAATCAGCCCCAGCATTTT | CASSLSGQGATNQPQHF
TRBJ2-3 | TRBV7-2 | many | TRBD2 | 17 | TGTGCCAGCAGCCTAAGTGCTAGCGGGAGAGGCGGGGATACGCAGTATTTT | CASSLSASGRGGDTQYF
TRBJ1-5 | TRBV29-1 | many | . | 12 | TGCAGCGTCCGGCAGGGGAACCAGCCCCAGCATTTT | CSVRQGNQPQHF